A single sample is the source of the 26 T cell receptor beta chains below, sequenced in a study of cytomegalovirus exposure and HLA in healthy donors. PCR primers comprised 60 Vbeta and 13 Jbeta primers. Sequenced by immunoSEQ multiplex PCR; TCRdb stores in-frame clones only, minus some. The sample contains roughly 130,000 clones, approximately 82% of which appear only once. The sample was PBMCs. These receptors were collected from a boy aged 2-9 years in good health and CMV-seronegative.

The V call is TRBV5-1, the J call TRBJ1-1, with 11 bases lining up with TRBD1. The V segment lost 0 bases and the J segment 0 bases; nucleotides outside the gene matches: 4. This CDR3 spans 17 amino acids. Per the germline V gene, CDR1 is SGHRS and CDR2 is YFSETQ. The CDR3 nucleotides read TGCGCCAGCAGCTTGGGGGACAGGGGGATCATGAACACTGAAGCTTTCTTT. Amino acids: CASSLGDRGIMNTEAFF.

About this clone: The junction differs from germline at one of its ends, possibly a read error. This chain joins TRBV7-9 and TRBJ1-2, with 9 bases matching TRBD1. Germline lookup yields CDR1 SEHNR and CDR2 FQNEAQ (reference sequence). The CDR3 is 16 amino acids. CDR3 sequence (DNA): TGTTCCAGCAGCTCTTCCGGGACAGGGATTAACTATGGCTACACCTTC. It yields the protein CSSSSSGTGINYGYTF.

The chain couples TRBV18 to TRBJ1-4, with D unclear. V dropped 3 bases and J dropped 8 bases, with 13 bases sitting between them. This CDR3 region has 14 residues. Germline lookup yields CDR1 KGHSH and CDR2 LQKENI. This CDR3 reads CASSPGTRSEKLFF. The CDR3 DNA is TGTGCCAGCTCACCGGGCACTAGAAGCGAAAAACTGTTTTTT.

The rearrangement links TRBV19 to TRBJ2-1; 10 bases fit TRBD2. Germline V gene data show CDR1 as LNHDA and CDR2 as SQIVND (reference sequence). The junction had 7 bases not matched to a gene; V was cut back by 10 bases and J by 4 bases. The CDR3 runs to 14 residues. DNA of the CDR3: TGTGCCACCTCCGGGACTAGCGAGTACAATGAGCAGTTCTTC. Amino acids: CATSGTSEYNEQFF.

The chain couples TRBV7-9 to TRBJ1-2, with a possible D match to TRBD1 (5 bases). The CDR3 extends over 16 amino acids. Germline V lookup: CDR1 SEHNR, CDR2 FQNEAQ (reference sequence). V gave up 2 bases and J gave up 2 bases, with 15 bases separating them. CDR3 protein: CASSLNPDRGNYGYTF. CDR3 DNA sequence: TGTGCCAGCAGCTTAAATCCCGACCGGGGGAACTATGGCTACACCTTC.

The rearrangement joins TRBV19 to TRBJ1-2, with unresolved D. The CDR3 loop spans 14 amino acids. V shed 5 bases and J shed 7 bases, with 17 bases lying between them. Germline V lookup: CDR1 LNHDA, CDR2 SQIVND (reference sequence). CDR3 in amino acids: CASSQQSSSGGYTF. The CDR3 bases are TGTGCCAGTAGTCAACAGTCGTCAAGTGGTGGCTACACCTTC.

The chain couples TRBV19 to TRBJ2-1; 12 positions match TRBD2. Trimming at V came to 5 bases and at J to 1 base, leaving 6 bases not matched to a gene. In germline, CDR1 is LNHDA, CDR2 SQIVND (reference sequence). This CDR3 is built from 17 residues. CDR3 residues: CASSATSGRTSYNEQFF. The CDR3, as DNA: TGTGCCAGTAGTGCCACTAGCGGGAGGACTTCCTACAATGAGCAGTTCTTC.

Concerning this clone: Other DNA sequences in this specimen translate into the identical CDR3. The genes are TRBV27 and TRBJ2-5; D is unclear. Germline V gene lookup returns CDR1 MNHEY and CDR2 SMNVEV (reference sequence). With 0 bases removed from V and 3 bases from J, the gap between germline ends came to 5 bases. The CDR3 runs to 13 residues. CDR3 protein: CASSLSGEETQYF. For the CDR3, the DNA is TGTGCCAGCAGTTTATCAGGAGAAGAGACCCAGTACTTC.

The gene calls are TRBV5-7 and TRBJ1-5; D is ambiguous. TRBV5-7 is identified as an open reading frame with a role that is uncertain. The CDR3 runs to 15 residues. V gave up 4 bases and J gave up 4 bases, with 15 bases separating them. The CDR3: CASSHWRMCNQPQHF. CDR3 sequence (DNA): TGTGCCAGCAGCCATTGGAGGATGTGTAATCAGCCCCAGCATTTT.

The CDR3 DNA sequence: TGTGCCAGCAGTGAAGGGGGAGCGGGGTACAATGAGCAGTTCTTC. Its protein is CASSEGGAGYNEQFF. The rearrangement joins TRBV6-1 to TRBJ2-1; 7 nucleotides align to TRBD2. The CDR3 is 15 residues long. Germline values: CDR1 MNHNS, CDR2 SASEGT. Germline trimming cut 1 base from V and 4 bases from J; bases unmatched to any gene: 4.

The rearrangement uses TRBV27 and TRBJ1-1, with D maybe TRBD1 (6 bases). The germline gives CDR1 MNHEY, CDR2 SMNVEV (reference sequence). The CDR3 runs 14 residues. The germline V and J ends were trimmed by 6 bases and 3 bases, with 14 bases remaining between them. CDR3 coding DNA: TGTGCCAGCAGACCCCTGTCAGGGGACACTGAAGCTTTCTTT. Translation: CASRPLSGDTEAFF.

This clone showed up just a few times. The CDR3 bases are TGTGCCAGCAGTTTCCAGGGAGGCCCGAGAGCTTTCTTT. Amino acid sequence: CASSFQGGPRAFF. The chain couples TRBV6-1 to TRBJ1-1, with a possible D match to TRBD1 (5 bases). Trimming took 5 bases from V and 10 from J, leaving 17 bases between them. Germline V gene sequence: CDR1 MNHNS, CDR2 SASEGT. The CDR3 consists of 13 residues.

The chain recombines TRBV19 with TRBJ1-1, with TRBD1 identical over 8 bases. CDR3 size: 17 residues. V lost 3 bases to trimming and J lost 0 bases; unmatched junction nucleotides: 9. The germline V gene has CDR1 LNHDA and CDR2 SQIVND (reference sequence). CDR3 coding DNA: TGTGCCAGTAGTATGCCGACAGGGGATCGTGTGAACACTGAAGCTTTCTTT. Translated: CASSMPTGDRVNTEAFF.

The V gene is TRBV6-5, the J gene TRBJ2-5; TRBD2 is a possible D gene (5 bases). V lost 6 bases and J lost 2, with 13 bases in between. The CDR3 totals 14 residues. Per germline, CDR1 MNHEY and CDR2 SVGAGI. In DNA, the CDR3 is TGTGCCAGCAGACCCCCGGGAAAACAAGAGACCCAGTACTTC. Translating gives CASRPPGKQETQYF.

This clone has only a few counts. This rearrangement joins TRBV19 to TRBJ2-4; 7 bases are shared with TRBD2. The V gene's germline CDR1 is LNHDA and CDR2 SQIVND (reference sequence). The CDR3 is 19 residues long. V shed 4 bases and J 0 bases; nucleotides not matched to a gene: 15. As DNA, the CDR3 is TGTGCCAGTAGTACTCAGGGAGCGGGGAGGCCCCTAGCCAAAAACATTCAGTACTTC. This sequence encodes CASSTQGAGRPLAKNIQYF.

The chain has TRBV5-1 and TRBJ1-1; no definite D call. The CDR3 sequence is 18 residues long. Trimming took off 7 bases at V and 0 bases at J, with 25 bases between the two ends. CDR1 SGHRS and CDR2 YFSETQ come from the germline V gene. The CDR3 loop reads CASRTTGRADDLNTEAFF. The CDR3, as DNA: TGCGCCAGCCGCACTACCGGGCGGGCAGATGATTTGAACACTGAAGCTTTCTTT.

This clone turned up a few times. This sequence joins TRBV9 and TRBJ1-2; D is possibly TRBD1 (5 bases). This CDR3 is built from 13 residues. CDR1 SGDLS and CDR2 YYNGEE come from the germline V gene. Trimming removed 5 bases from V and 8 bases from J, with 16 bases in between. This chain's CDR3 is CASSTRVLDGYTF. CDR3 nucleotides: TGTGCCAGCAGTACCAGGGTACTGGACGGCTACACCTTC.

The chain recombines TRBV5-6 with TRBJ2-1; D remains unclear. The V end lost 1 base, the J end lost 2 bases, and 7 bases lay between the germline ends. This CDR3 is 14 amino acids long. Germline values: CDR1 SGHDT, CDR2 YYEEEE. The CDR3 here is CASSLISPYNEQFF. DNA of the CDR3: TGTGCCAGCAGCTTGATTAGCCCCTACAATGAGCAGTTCTTC.

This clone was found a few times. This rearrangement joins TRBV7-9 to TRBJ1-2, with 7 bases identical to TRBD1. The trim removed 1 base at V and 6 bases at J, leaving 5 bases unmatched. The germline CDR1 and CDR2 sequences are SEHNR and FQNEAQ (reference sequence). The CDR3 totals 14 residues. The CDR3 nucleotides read TGTGCCAGCAGCTTAGGGGGGACAGAAGATGGCTACACCTTC. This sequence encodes CASSLGGTEDGYTF.

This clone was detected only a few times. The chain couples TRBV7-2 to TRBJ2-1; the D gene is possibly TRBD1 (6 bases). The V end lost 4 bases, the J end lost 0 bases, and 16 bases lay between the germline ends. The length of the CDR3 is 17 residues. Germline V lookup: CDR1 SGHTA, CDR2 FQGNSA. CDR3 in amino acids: CASSYSRGSSSYNEQFF. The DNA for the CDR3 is TGTGCCAGCAGCTACTCCAGGGGTTCCAGCTCCTACAATGAGCAGTTCTTC.

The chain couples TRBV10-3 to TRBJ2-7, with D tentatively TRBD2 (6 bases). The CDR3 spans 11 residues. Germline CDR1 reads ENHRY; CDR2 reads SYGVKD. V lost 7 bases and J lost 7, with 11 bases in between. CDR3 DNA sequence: TGTGCCATCACCCCTGGGGGGGAGCAGTACTTC. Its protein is CAITPGGEQYF.

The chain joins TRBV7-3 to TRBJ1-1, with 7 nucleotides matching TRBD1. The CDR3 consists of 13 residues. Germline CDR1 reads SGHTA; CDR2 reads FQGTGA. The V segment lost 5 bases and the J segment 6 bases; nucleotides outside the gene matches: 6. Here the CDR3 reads CASSPRGDSEAFF. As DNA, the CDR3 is TGTGCCAGCAGCCCCAGGGGGGACTCTGAAGCTTTCTTT.

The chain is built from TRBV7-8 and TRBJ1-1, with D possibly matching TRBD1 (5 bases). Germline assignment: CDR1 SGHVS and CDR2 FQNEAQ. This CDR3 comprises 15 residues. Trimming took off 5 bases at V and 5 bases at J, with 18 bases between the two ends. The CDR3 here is CASSPTGGKGTEAFF. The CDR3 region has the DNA TGTGCCAGCAGCCCTACCGGGGGAAAGGGGACTGAAGCTTTCTTT.

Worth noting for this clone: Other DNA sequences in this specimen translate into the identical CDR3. This CDR3 reads CATSRVGGGTGSVGNTIYF. As DNA, the CDR3 is TGTGCCACCAGCAGAGTAGGTGGCGGGACAGGGAGCGTTGGAAACACCATATATTTT. The chain carries TRBV15 and TRBJ1-3; 9 bases match TRBD1. The CDR3 totals 19 residues. Trimming cost V 1 base and J 3 bases; bases outside gene matches: 13. CDR1 and CDR2 (germline): LNHNV, YYDKDF (reference sequence).

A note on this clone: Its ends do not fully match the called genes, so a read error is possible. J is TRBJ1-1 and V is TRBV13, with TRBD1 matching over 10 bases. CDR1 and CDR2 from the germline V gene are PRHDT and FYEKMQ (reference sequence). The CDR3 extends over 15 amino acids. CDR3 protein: CASSLGTGVLTEAFF. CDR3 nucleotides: TGTGCCAGCAGCCTAGGGACAGGGGTCCTCACTGAAGCTTTCTTT.

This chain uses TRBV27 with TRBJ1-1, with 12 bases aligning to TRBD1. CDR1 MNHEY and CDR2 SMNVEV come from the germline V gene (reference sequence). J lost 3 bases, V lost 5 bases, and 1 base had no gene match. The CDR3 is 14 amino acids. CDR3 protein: CASSGTGGYTEAFF. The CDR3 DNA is TGTGCCAGCAGTGGGACAGGGGGCTACACTGAAGCTTTCTTT.